A selection of T cell receptor beta chains follows, all from one sample in a study of blood T cell repertoires in COVID-19. The method was immunoSEQ multiplex PCR; TCRdb's version includes in-frame clones alone and lacks a portion of them. The sample contains a few hundred thousand clones, 87% of which appear only once. Sequencing used peripheral blood. The receptor set was obtained from a man in his sixties who had recovered from COVID-19. Each CDR3 is given with its conserved first and last residue. A D gene is named only where the DNA matches it firmly.

J gene: TRBJ2-7
D gene: TRBD2
V gene: TRBV6-2/TRBV6-3
CDR3 protein: CASSQTSGSYEQYF
CDR3 DNA: TGTGCCAGCAGTCAGACTAGCGGGAGCTACGAGCAGTACTTC

J gene: TRBJ2-7
D gene: .
V gene: TRBV7-2
CDR3 protein: CASSLEGGKYEQYF
CDR3 DNA: TGTGCCAGCAGCTTAGAGGGCGGGAAATACGAGCAGTACTTC

J gene: TRBJ2-1
D gene: .
V gene: TRBV19
CDR3 protein: CASTTHEAEQFF
CDR3 DNA: TGTGCCAGTACGACTCACGAAGCAGAGCAGTTCTTC

J gene: TRBJ2-3
D gene: TRBD2
V gene: TRBV3-1/TRBV3-2
CDR3 protein: CASSRRRGGTDTQYF
CDR3 DNA: TGTGCCAGCAGCCGGAGGCGGGGGGGAACAGATACGCAGTATTTT

J gene: TRBJ2-7
D gene: TRBD1
V gene: TRBV28
CDR3 protein: CASSGTVRFYEQYF
CDR3 DNA: TGTGCCAGCAGTGGGACAGTAAGATTCTACGAGCAGTACTTC

J gene: TRBJ1-1
D gene: TRBD1
V gene: TRBV6-5
CDR3 protein: CASSSVTGGVNTEAFF
CDR3 DNA: TGTGCCAGCAGTTCCGTGACAGGGGGCGTCAACACTGAAGCTTTCTTT

J gene: TRBJ2-1
D gene: TRBD2
V gene: TRBV5-6
CDR3 protein: CASSSGTSSYNEQFF
CDR3 DNA: TGTGCCAGCAGCTCCGGGACTAGCTCCTACAATGAGCAGTTCTTC

J gene: TRBJ2-7
D gene: TRBD2
V gene: TRBV7-9
CDR3 protein: CASSQAVGGYEQYF
CDR3 DNA: TGTGCCAGCAGCCAAGCAGTGGGAGGGTACGAGCAGTACTTC

J gene: TRBJ2-7
D gene: .
V gene: TRBV27
CDR3 protein: CASSPIAATYEQYF
CDR3 DNA: TGTGCCAGCAGTCCCATAGCAGCTACCTACGAGCAGTACTTC

J gene: TRBJ2-7
D gene: .
V gene: TRBV18
CDR3 protein: CASSPLDRSSYEQYF
CDR3 DNA: TGTGCCAGCTCACCTTTAGACAGGAGCTCCTACGAGCAGTACTTC

J gene: TRBJ1-4
D gene: .
V gene: TRBV29-1
CDR3 protein: CSARITNEKLFF
CDR3 DNA: TGCAGCGCCAGGATTACTAATGAAAAACTGTTTTTT

J gene: TRBJ2-7
D gene: TRBD2
V gene: TRBV7-2
CDR3 protein: CASRGLAGSYEQYF
CDR3 DNA: TGTGCCAGCAGGGGACTAGCGGGTTCCTACGAGCAGTACTTC

J gene: TRBJ1-1
D gene: TRBD1
V gene: TRBV27
CDR3 protein: CASSLTRDREAFF
CDR3 DNA: TGTGCCAGCAGCCTAACCCGGGACAGAGAAGCTTTCTTT

J gene: TRBJ1-6
D gene: .
V gene: TRBV11-2
CDR3 protein: CASSSGTNNSPLHF
CDR3 DNA: TGTGCCAGCAGCTCCGGGACAAATAATTCACCCCTCCACTTT

J gene: TRBJ1-2
D gene: .
V gene: TRBV7-2
CDR3 protein: CASSFAGIEGYTF
CDR3 DNA: TGTGCCAGCAGCTTTGCCGGGATCGAGGGCTACACCTTC

J gene: TRBJ2-5
D gene: .
V gene: TRBV5-4
CDR3 protein: CASSLAGGAAQETQYF
CDR3 DNA: TGTGCCAGCAGCTTGGCAGGAGGGGCTGCACAAGAGACCCAGTACTTC

J gene: TRBJ1-2
D gene: .
V gene: TRBV7-2
CDR3 protein: CASSPNGALNGYTF
CDR3 DNA: TGTGCCAGCAGCCCTAACGGAGCCCTAAATGGCTACACCTTC

J gene: TRBJ2-7
D gene: .
V gene: TRBV18
CDR3 protein: CASSRQESYEQYF
CDR3 DNA: TGTGCCAGCTCGCGACAGGAATCCTACGAGCAGTACTTC

J gene: TRBJ2-1
D gene: TRBD2
V gene: TRBV4-1
CDR3 protein: CASSPLAGDSSYNEQFF
CDR3 DNA: TGCGCCAGCAGCCCCCTCGCGGGGGATAGCTCCTACAATGAGCAGTTCTTC

J gene: TRBJ1-5
D gene: TRBD1
V gene: TRBV19
CDR3 protein: CATEGASNQPQHF
CDR3 DNA: TGTGCCACGGAGGGGGCAAGCAATCAGCCCCAGCATTTT

J gene: TRBJ2-2
D gene: TRBD1
V gene: TRBV11-3
CDR3 protein: CASSPGGRGELFF
CDR3 DNA: TGTGCCAGCAGCCCAGGGGGCCGAGGGGAGCTGTTTTTT

J gene: TRBJ1-5
D gene: TRBD1
V gene: TRBV11-1
CDR3 protein: CASSLRQGHQPQHF
CDR3 DNA: TGTGCCAGCAGTTTAAGACAGGGGCATCAGCCCCAGCATTTT

J gene: TRBJ1-6
D gene: TRBD1
V gene: TRBV10-3
CDR3 protein: CAAGQGTASPLHF
CDR3 DNA: TGTGCCGCGGGACAGGGGACGGCTTCACCCCTCCACTTT

J gene: TRBJ1-1
D gene: TRBD1
V gene: TRBV6-6
CDR3 protein: CASKQGATEAFF
CDR3 DNA: TGTGCCAGCAAGCAGGGGGCCACTGAAGCTTTCTTT

J gene: TRBJ1-2
D gene: TRBD1
V gene: TRBV6-2/TRBV6-3
CDR3 protein: CASSLDRGRSLYGYTF
CDR3 DNA: TGTGCCAGCAGTTTGGACAGGGGGCGAAGTCTCTATGGCTACACCTTC